This T cell receptor beta chain was captured by sequencing in a study of OX40 agonist ivuxolimab in advanced cancers. General study findings and limits: Expanded peripheral T cell antigen specificity was not determined. Clonal expansion was among the lowest in partial responders at 0.1-3.0 mg/kg, especially CD8+. Some nonresponders likewise displayed low normalized T-cell clonal expansion.

As to this clone: Its antigen is not identified.

Profiled with immunoSEQ multiplex PCR; TCRdb holds only in-frame clones, not every one. The repertoire holds tens of thousands of clones, with over 90% as singletons. The TCR sequence derives from an adult with an advanced solid tumor such as melanoma, head and neck, liver or kidney cancer. The sequencing used CD4+ or CD8+ T cells sorted from blood, collected in a trial of the OX40 agonist ivuxolimab.

The CDR3 region has the DNA TGTGCCAGCAGCCACCTCGGACAGGCCCCTGGGGACACTGAAGCTTTCTTT. Translated: CASSHLGQAPGDTEAFF. The V gene is TRBV14, the J gene TRBJ1-1, with 7 nucleotides matching TRBD1. CDR3 length: 17 amino acids. Germline CDR1 and CDR2: SGHDN and FVKESK. Trimming took 3 bases from V and 3 from J; bases not matched to a gene: 13. The full variable domain, in which reference TRBV14 and TRBJ1-1 provide the parts outside the CDR3, is EAGVTQFPSHSVIEKGQTVTLRCDPISGHDNLYWYRRVMGKEIKFLLHFVKESKQDESGMPNNRFLAERTGGTYSTLKVQPAELEDSGVYFCASSHLGQAPGDTEAFFGQGTRLTVV.